Listed here is a single TCR beta chain. The sample comes from a study of shared clonotypes between healthy human individuals. About the study: The cohort had a couple of women and a few men, ages 18 to 49.

The CDR3 spans 12 residues. Looked up from germline, CDR1 is SQVTM and CDR2 is ANQGSEA. V lost 8 bases to trimming and J lost 1 base, with 11 bases between them. Tens of thousands of T cell genomes, or around 300 ng DNA, went into unsorted PBMC replicate PCRs. Using immunoSEQ multiplex PCR, the repertoire was profiled, and TCRdb retains in-frame clones only, with some absent. The sample records some 480,000 clones, around 79% being singletons. The sample consisted of PBMCs. This TCR was sampled from a middle-aged woman in good health. Some clones in this sample may be carry-over from other donors' samples. V is TRBV29-1 and J is TRBJ1-1, with D unresolved. CDR3 protein: CSSPGRNTEAFF. The CDR3 coding sequence is TGCAGCTCCCCAGGCAGGAACACTGAAGCTTTCTTT.